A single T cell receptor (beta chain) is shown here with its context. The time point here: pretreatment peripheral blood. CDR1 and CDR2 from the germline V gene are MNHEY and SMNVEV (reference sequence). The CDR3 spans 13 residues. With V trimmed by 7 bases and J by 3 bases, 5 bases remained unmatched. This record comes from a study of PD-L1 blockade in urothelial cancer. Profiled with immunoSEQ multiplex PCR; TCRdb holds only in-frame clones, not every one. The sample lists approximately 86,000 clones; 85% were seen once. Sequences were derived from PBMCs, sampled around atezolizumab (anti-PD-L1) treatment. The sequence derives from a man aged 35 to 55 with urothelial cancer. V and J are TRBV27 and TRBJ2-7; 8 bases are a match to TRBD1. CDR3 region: CASKGQGYYEQYF. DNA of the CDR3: TGTGCCAGCAAAGGACAGGGCTACTACGAGCAGTACTTC.